These 24 T cell receptor beta chains were sequenced from one sample in a study of cytomegalovirus exposure and HLA in healthy donors. The primer mix had 60 Vbeta and 13 Jbeta primers. Generated by immunoSEQ multiplex PCR, the TCRdb table keeps only in-frame clones and is missing some. This sample yields approximately 170,000 clones, of which less than 85% are seen a single time; 1% belongs to the top ten. Material for sequencing was PBMCs. The source of these receptors is a boy aged 2 to 10 in good health and CMV-seronegative.

Worth noting for this clone: The sample has other DNA sequences that encode this CDR3 too. The V gene is TRBV28, the J gene TRBJ1-6; TRBD1 is a possible D gene (5 bases). Between the trimmed V and J ends, which lost 3 bases and 5 bases, there was a span of 8 bases. The germline CDR1 and CDR2 sequences are MDHEN and SYDVKM. The CDR3 runs 14 residues. As DNA, the CDR3 is TGTGCCAGCAGTTTGGGGCGGAATAATTCACCCCTCCACTTT. This encodes CASSLGRNNSPLHF.

This clone has just one count. V gene TRBV18 combines with J gene TRBJ2-2, with D possibly being TRBD1 (6 bases). The CDR3 is 16 residues long. The V end was cut by 4 bases, the J end by 6 bases, with 18 bases between. The V gene's germline CDR1 is KGHSH and CDR2 LQKENI. DNA of the CDR3: TGTGCCAGCTCACACGGAACAGGGAAGGTCCCCGGGGAGCTGTTTTTT. This translates into CASSHGTGKVPGELFF.

This clone was seen only once. V is TRBV6-1 and J is TRBJ2-3; 7 nucleotides match TRBD1. The V segment lost 1 base and the J segment 10 bases; nucleotides outside the gene matches: 8. Per germline, CDR1 MNHNS and CDR2 SASEGT. The CDR3 spans 14 residues. The CDR3 sequence is CASSEGTGRNAQYF. For the CDR3, the DNA is TGTGCCAGCAGTGAAGGGACAGGAAGAAATGCGCAGTATTTT.

The chain carries TRBV5-1 and TRBJ1-1; TRBD1 matches at 9 bases. Germline V gives CDR1 SGHRS, CDR2 YFSETQ. With V trimmed by 6 bases and J by 2 bases, 5 bases remained unmatched. This CDR3 region has 14 residues. The DNA of the CDR3 is TGCGCCAGCAAAGGGACAGGGAGTAACACTGAAGCTTTCTTT. Residues: CASKGTGSNTEAFF.

This chain joins TRBV5-1 and TRBJ2-3; 12 nucleotides line up with TRBD2. The CDR3 extends over 16 amino acids. Per germline, CDR1 SGHRS and CDR2 YFSETQ. V lost 4 bases to trimming and J lost 0 bases; unmatched junction nucleotides: 3. The CDR3 reads CASSILAGGSTDTQYF. The CDR3 DNA follows: TGCGCCAGCAGCATCCTAGCGGGGGGGAGCACAGATACGCAGTATTTT.

The gene calls are TRBV19 and TRBJ2-3; 7 bases agree with TRBD2. The CDR3 is 16 residues long. The germline CDR1 and CDR2 sequences are LNHDA and SQIVND (reference sequence). The junction had 12 bases not matched to a gene; V was cut back by 5 bases and J by 4 bases. CDR3 DNA: TGTGCCAGTAGTGGATTGACGGCGGGAGTGGCAGATACGCAGTATTTT. Its translation is CASSGLTAGVADTQYF.

J is TRBJ2-1 and V is TRBV11-1; 8 nucleotides align to TRBD1. The CDR3 loop spans 17 amino acids. Germline V gene sequence: CDR1 SGHAT, CDR2 FQDESV (reference sequence). With 2 bases clipped from V and 5 bases from J, the junction kept 11 bases outside the gene matches. Here the CDR3 reads CASSLPHRDRPNNEQFF. CDR3 DNA: TGTGCCAGCAGCTTACCCCATCGGGACAGGCCAAACAATGAGCAGTTCTTC.

CDR3 region: CASGGGRAYGYTF. For the CDR3, the DNA is TGTGCCAGCGGCGGAGGGAGGGCCTATGGCTACACCTTC. The V gene is TRBV27, the J gene TRBJ1-2; D is unresolved. The CDR3 sequence is 13 residues long. Germline-derived CDR1 and CDR2 are MNHEY and SMNVEV (reference sequence). V gave up 8 bases and J gave up 4 bases, with 14 bases separating them.

The genes are TRBV28 and TRBJ2-1, with D unclear. V shed 4 bases and J shed 0 bases, with 4 bases lying between them. There are 13 residues in the CDR3. Germline-derived CDR1 and CDR2 are MDHEN and SYDVKM. CDR3 bases: TGTGCCAGCAGTTCGGTCTCCTACAATGAGCAGTTCTTC. Translation gives CASSSVSYNEQFF.

The J gene is TRBJ1-4, the V gene TRBV9; 7 bases align to TRBD1. Trimming removed 0 bases from V and 0 bases from J; junction bases left unmatched: 2. This CDR3 comprises 16 residues. CDR1 is SGDLS and CDR2 is YYNGEE in the germline V gene. This CDR3 is CASSVDRGTTNEKLFF. The CDR3 DNA sequence: TGTGCCAGCAGCGTAGACAGGGGAACAACTAATGAAAAACTGTTTTTT.

The DNA of the CDR3 is TGTGCCAGCAGTTCCGACAGTTACGAGCAGTACTTC. Amino acid sequence: CASSSDSYEQYF. The rearrangement links TRBV28 to TRBJ2-7; possibly TRBD1 for D (5 bases). Germline V gene lookup returns CDR1 MDHEN and CDR2 SYDVKM. V lost 4 bases to trimming and J lost 4 bases, with 8 bases between them. The CDR3 is made up of 12 amino acids.

This clone came up once. The chain is built from TRBV10-3 and TRBJ2-3; the match to TRBD2 covers 10 bases. CDR3 length equals 17 residues. With 2 bases clipped from V and 5 bases from J, the junction kept 10 bases outside the gene matches. CDR1 and CDR2 from the germline V gene are ENHRY and SYGVKD. CDR3 sequence (DNA): TGTGCCATCAGTGAGACGCCGGGACTAGCGCAGAAAGATACGCAGTATTTT. This codes for CAISETPGLAQKDTQYF.

The chain employs TRBV27 and TRBJ2-5; the match to TRBD1 covers 7 bases. V lost 3 bases, J lost 1 base, and 5 bases stayed unmatched. Germline values: CDR1 MNHEY, CDR2 SMNVEV (reference sequence). This CDR3 has 15 amino acids. Here the CDR3 reads CASSFGDRTQETQYF. The CDR3 DNA follows: TGTGCCAGCAGTTTTGGGGACAGAACCCAAGAGACCCAGTACTTC.

V and J are TRBV7-6 and TRBJ2-5; 14 bases fit TRBD2. Per germline, CDR1 SGHVS and CDR2 FNYEAQ. With 4 bases clipped from V and 7 bases from J, the junction kept 14 bases outside the gene matches. CDR3 length: 18 residues. The CDR3 nucleotides are TGTGCCAGCAGCTCCGGAAGGGGACTAGCGGGAGTCGAGGGGACCCAGTACTTC. Residues: CASSSGRGLAGVEGTQYF.

This clone is a singleton in its sample. J is TRBJ1-4 and V is TRBV7-9, with TRBD1 as a possible D gene (5 bases). V shed 5 bases and J shed 6 bases, with 13 bases lying between them. Germline V gene sequence: CDR1 SEHNR, CDR2 FQNEAQ (reference sequence). The CDR3 is 14 residues long. The CDR3 sequence: CASSGWQGHEKLFF. The DNA of the CDR3 is TGTGCCAGCAGCGGATGGCAGGGCCATGAAAAACTGTTTTTT.

The V and J genes are TRBV2 and TRBJ2-3; 12 positions match TRBD2. Losses at the gene ends were 4 bases for V and 2 bases for J; bases not matched to a gene: 10. Germline-derived CDR1 and CDR2 are SNHLY and FYNNEI. The CDR3 runs 18 residues. The CDR3 DNA sequence: TGTGCCAGCAGTGGTACTAGCGGGGGGCATGCCTTCACAGATACGCAGTATTTT. Its translation is CASSGTSGGHAFTDTQYF.

CDR3 coding DNA: TGCAGCGTTCTTGGACAAGTAGAAATGAACACTGAAGCTTTCTTT. Translation gives CSVLGQVEMNTEAFF. The rearrangement links TRBV29-1 to TRBJ1-1; the D gene is possibly TRBD1 (5 bases). Germline V gives CDR1 SQVTM, CDR2 ANQGSEA. This CDR3 has 15 residues. The V end lost 5 bases, the J end lost 0 bases, and 16 bases lay between the germline ends.

To note about this clone: No conserved phenylalanine or tryptophan ends this CDR3, so it is likely a read error. The rearrangement links TRBV4-1 to TRBJ1-2; 8 nucleotides agree with TRBD1. With V trimmed by 1 base and J by 2 bases, 3 bases remained unmatched. The CDR3 is made up of 15 amino acids. Per germline, CDR1 MGHRA and CDR2 YSYEKL. CDR3 nucleotide sequence: TGCGCCAGCAGCCAAGCCGGACAGGGCAACTATGGCTACACCCTC. Translated: CASSQAGQGNYGYTL.

This sequence joins TRBV9 and TRBJ2-7, with a tentative D call TRBD2 (5 bases). This CDR3 contains 13 residues. CDR1 and CDR2 (germline): SGDLS, YYNGEE. V was pared by 0 bases and J by 5 bases, with 9 bases between. The CDR3 here is CASSVDIGNEQYF. The CDR3 coding sequence is TGTGCCAGCAGCGTAGATATCGGGAACGAGCAGTACTTC. The entire variable domain, with the rest obtained from reference TRBV9 and TRBJ2-7, is as follows: DSGVTQTPKHLITATGQRVTLRCSPRSGDLSVYWYQQSLDQGLQFLIQYYNGEERAKGNILERFSAQQFPDLHSELNLSSLELGDSALYFCASSVDIGNEQYFGPGTRLTVT.

J is TRBJ2-7 and V is TRBV14; 11 bases match TRBD2. The length of the CDR3 is 18 residues. Germline V lookup: CDR1 SGHDN, CDR2 FVKESK. The CDR3 DNA sequence: TGTGCCAGCAGCAAAGGTTTTAGGGCTAGCGGGGGGTCCTACGAGCAGTATGTC. Protein sequence: CASSKGFRASGGSYEQYV.

The V gene is TRBV10-2, the J gene TRBJ2-7; possibly TRBD2 for D (5 bases). The germline CDR1 and CDR2 sequences are WSHSY and SAAADI. V was shortened by 3 bases and J by 0 bases, with 18 bases between the two germline ends. This CDR3 is built from 17 residues. CDR3 in amino acids: CASSDSMSGLRSYEQYV. CDR3 DNA sequence: TGCGCCAGCAGTGACTCTATGAGCGGTCTCCGCTCCTACGAGCAGTACGTC.

CDR3 coding DNA: TGTGCCAGCAGTGAACTTATCGGGACAGGGGGCGCGGGTACTGAAGCTTTCTTT. Translated: CASSELIGTGGAGTEAFF. V is TRBV6-1 and J is TRBJ1-1; 12 bases map to TRBD1. There are 18 residues in the CDR3. Germline V CDR1 and CDR2: MNHNS, SASEGT. The junction had 12 bases not matched to a gene; V was cut back by 2 bases and J by 5 bases.

The V gene is TRBV10-3, the J gene TRBJ1-6; 11 positions match TRBD1. After removal of 0 bases from V and 13 bases from J, the junction contained 11 bases not matched to a gene. Germline CDR1 ENHRY, CDR2 SYGVKD. The CDR3 covers 17 residues. The CDR3 is CAISESRDRGLRAPLHF. The CDR3, as DNA: TGTGCCATCAGTGAGTCGAGGGACAGGGGGTTGCGGGCGCCCCTCCACTTT.

This chain links TRBV28 with TRBJ1-5; possibly TRBD1 for D (5 bases). This CDR3 contains 13 residues. V lost 3 bases and J 7 bases, leaving 10 bases between the germline ends. Germline-derived CDR1 and CDR2 are MDHEN and SYDVKM. CDR3 bases: TGTGCCAGCAGTTTTCAGGGCAGGCAGCCCCAGCATTTT. Its protein is CASSFQGRQPQHF.